This T cell receptor (beta chain) was profiled in a study of blood T cell repertoires in COVID-19 (dated by TCRdb to the early 2020s). A note on the overall study: The collaborator samples originated in the United States, Italy and Spain and spanned the acute and convalescent phases of COVID-19. The material from the prospective study consisted of cDNA or gDNA derived from T cells, B-cell-depleted T cells, or PBMCs. Subjects who had been exposed to COVID-19, were actively infected with it, or had recovered from it provided the deeply sampled blood TCRbeta repertoires that made up the dataset. The repertoires were released in a freely available public database meant as a resource for research on the immune response to SARS-CoV-2. Samples were obtained from the ongoing ImmuneRACE study (first 160 participants) and from over 1,000 subjects provided by 6 global collaborators. A de-identified subject ID, COVID-19 status, age in years and sex were almost always included in the sample metadata. Where HLA class I and class II types were available, the types were taken from metadata supplied by the sample provider, not from assay-based typing.

The germline V gene (reference sequence) supplies CDR1 LNHDA and CDR2 SQIVND. V is cut back by 7 bases and J by 5 bases, with 11 bases in the junction unmatched. CDR3 length: 16 amino acids, cysteine to phenylalanine. Only the CDR3 DNA stays, 48 bases, in frame from base 1. The full study reports these points: Clinical and demographic metadata were provided uncurated, with the amount varying by source and participant.

With regard to this clone: Its antigen remains undetermined. No much larger clone exists at a distance of one base, and base qualities are not known.

Each collaborating institution followed its own protocols to collect whole blood in K2EDTA tubes. For TCRbeta analysis, collaborator samples were shipped as frozen whole blood, as isolated PBMCs, or as DNA extracted from either sample type. TCRbeta CDR3 regions were amplified from genomic DNA using the immunoSEQ Assay, a bias-controlled multiplex PCR. As for how the authors treated the data: The number of nucleated cells in each sample was estimated by amplification of reference gene primers within the assay. To quantify the absolute abundance of each unique TCRbeta CDR3 rearrangement, sequence reads were collapsed and filtered. For each sample, productive Simpson clonality was calculated as the square root of Simpson's diversity index over productive rearrangements. Not all clones reach the TCRdb copy of this immuneACCESS table, which keeps in-frame sequences only. Checked studies attribute under half of the gap to unresolved V genes and leave the rest unexplained. From that table come the V and J calls and clone size; the DNA was used to work out D and trimming. Present in this sample are 150,000 to 200,000 clones, less than 90% of which were seen just once. The top ten constitute more than 0.7% of the sample.

The receptor was derived from a woman aged 70 to 79 with acute or convalescent COVID-19. Sequencing used peripheral blood. Recombination linked TRBV19 to TRBJ2-1, with 10 middle bases fitting TRBD2. The sequence in DNA is TGTGCCAGTACCTATCGGCTAGCGGGAGCTCACAATGAGCAGTTCTTC. This yields the protein CASTYRLAGAHNEQFF.